The 20 T cell receptor beta chains below were found in one sample sequenced in a study of molecular identifiers for immune sequencing clone quantification. TCRdb reprocessed the PCR reads with MiXCR, giving one entry per CDR3 protein. The top ten hold 1.5% to 1.7% of the sample, which has 60,000 to 80,000 distinct CDR3 sequences, about a fifth seen once. Source material: naive CD8+ T cells from blood, with Jurkat cell RNA spiked in. Subset: FACS-sorted CD8+CD4-CCR7+CD45RA+ naive T cells. The receptors come from a human donor in good health. Some libraries in this study had Jurkat cell RNA spiked in.

This clonotype was seen more than once but under ten times. At one end the junction does not follow the germline gene, possibly because of a read error. V and J are TRBV27 and TRBJ1-2; D unclear. This CDR3 comprises 15 residues. CDR1 and CDR2 (germline): MNHEY, SMNVEV (reference sequence). The CDR3 bases are TGTGCCGGCAGTCAAACATTGGGGATCAACTATGGCTACACCTTC. This sequence encodes CAGSQTLGINYGYTF.

This clonotype was counted ten times or more. This chain joins TRBV7-9 and TRBJ1-1; D gene unclear. V shed 0 bases and J shed 7 bases, with 9 bases lying between them. The CDR3 contains 13 residues. The germline V gene encodes CDR1 SEHNR and CDR2 FQNEAQ (reference sequence). CDR3 sequence reads: CASSLARTNEAFF. For the CDR3, the DNA is TGTGCCAGCAGCTTAGCGCGGACGAATGAAGCTTTCTTT.

This clonotype was picked up many times. The V and J genes are TRBV5-1 and TRBJ1-2; possible D gene TRBD1, 5 bases. Trimming removed 4 bases from V and 1 base from J, with 17 bases in between. CDR3 length: 16 amino acids. Germline V gene data show CDR1 as SGHRS and CDR2 as YFSETQ. The CDR3 DNA reads as TGCGCCAGCAGCACATACACAGGAGAGTTTAACTATGGCTACACCTTC. This encodes CASSTYTGEFNYGYTF.

This clonotype showed up many times. This chain connects TRBV2 to TRBJ2-1; 9 bases align to TRBD2. V shed 2 bases and J 3 bases; nucleotides not matched to a gene: 8. CDR1 SNHLY and CDR2 FYNNEI come from the germline V gene. CDR3 length: 17 amino acids. The CDR3 is CASSESGAGGRYNEQFF. The DNA for the CDR3 is TGTGCCAGCAGTGAAAGTGGCGCGGGAGGGCGCTACAATGAGCAGTTCTTC.

The sample holds many counts of this clonotype. V is TRBV7-9 and J is TRBJ2-7; D unclear. This CDR3 region has 12 residues. V lost 0 bases, J lost 6 bases, and 6 bases lay in between. The germline gives CDR1 SEHNR, CDR2 FQNEAQ (reference sequence). The CDR3 DNA sequence: TGTGCCAGCAGCTTAGCTTCCCGCGAGCAGTACTTC. It specifies CASSLASREQYF.

This clonotype was recorded at least ten times. In DNA, the CDR3 is TGTGCCAGCAGCTTAGCTAGCGGGAGAAGTGGGTCCTACAATGAGCAGTTCTTC. Translation gives CASSLASGRSGSYNEQFF. J is TRBJ2-1 and V is TRBV7-3; 10 bases are a match to TRBD2. The CDR3 sequence is 18 residues long. With V trimmed by 2 bases and J by 1 base, 8 bases remained unmatched. Germline V lookup: CDR1 SGHTA, CDR2 FQGTGA.

As to this clonotype: A read error is possible here, since a much larger clone lies one base away. The chain is built from TRBV6-5 and TRBJ1-1; D is possibly TRBD1 (6 bases). Germline V gene data show CDR1 as MNHEY and CDR2 as SVGAGI. The CDR3 contains 15 residues. CDR3 sequence: CASSYFRGLNTEAFF. Here the CDR3 DNA reads TGTGCCAGCAGCTACTTCAGGGGCTTAAACACTGAAGCTTTCTTT.

In its sample, this clonotype was seen many times. The chain carries TRBV29-1 and TRBJ2-3; TRBD2 aligns across 8 bases. Germline values: CDR1 SQVTM, CDR2 ANQGSEA. This CDR3 is 14 amino acids long. With 5 bases clipped from V and 4 bases from J, the junction kept 8 bases outside the gene matches. CDR3 sequence reads: CSVISGSRADTQYF. CDR3 coding DNA: TGCAGCGTTATAAGCGGGAGTCGGGCAGATACGCAGTATTTT.

Details on this clonotype: The final CDR3 position lacks the conserved phenylalanine or tryptophan, pointing to a likely read error. Because the CDR3's place on the DNA is in doubt, the DNA is left out and the CDR3 is given as listed by TCRdb. The rearrangement uses TRBV4-1 and TRBJ2-7; TRBD1, the table's D call, was not compared with the DNA. The CDR3 totals 14 residues, both ends included. Looked up from germline, CDR1 is MGHRA and CDR2 is YSYEKL. CDR3 in amino acids: CASSQEGTVHELYL.

The gene calls are TRBV11-3 and TRBJ1-5; the D gene is possibly TRBD1 (6 bases). Germline CDR1 is SGHNT and CDR2 is YENEEA. CDR3 size: 14 residues. V shed 1 base and J shed 4 bases, with 8 bases lying between them. CDR3 sequence reads: CASSLGGPNQPQHF. DNA of the CDR3: TGTGCCAGCAGCTTAGGGGGGCCAAATCAGCCCCAGCATTTT.

For this clonotype: Mismatch with germline at one junction end may stem from a read error. This sequence joins TRBV12-3 or TRBV12-4 and TRBJ2-5; the match to TRBD1 covers 12 bases. The CDR3 is made up of 20 amino acids. Here the CDR3 reads CACSKSPSGTGGNGQETQYF. CDR3 nucleotide sequence: TGTGCCTGCAGTAAATCCCCCTCCGGGACAGGGGGCAATGGACAAGAGACCCAGTACTTC.

This clonotype was counted at least ten times. This rearrangement joins TRBV20-1 to TRBJ1-6; 8 bases map to TRBD1. This CDR3 contains 17 residues. The germline V gene encodes CDR1 DFQATT and CDR2 SNEGSKA (reference sequence). V dropped 1 base and J dropped 0; count of bases not matched to a gene: 5. CDR3 coding DNA: TGCAGTGCTAGAGTGAAGGGACAGGACTCCTATAATTCACCCCTCCACTTT. Translation: CSARVKGQDSYNSPLHF.

This clonotype was counted only a few times. V usage is TRBV29-1 and J usage is TRBJ2-1, with a tentative D call TRBD2 (6 bases). From germline, CDR1 is SQVTM and CDR2 ANQGSEA. This CDR3 has 14 amino acids. V was trimmed by 0 bases and J by 6 bases, leaving 12 bases between them. The CDR3 region is CSVEDGTRINEQFF. The CDR3 DNA reads as TGCAGCGTTGAAGATGGGACTCGTATCAATGAGCAGTTCTTC.

This clonotype was seen at least ten times. The chain uses TRBV7-9 and TRBJ2-5; no clear D. The germline gives CDR1 SEHNR, CDR2 FQNEAQ (reference sequence). Trimming stripped 2 bases from V and 0 bases from J, with 13 bases between. The CDR3 is made up of 16 amino acids. The CDR3 nucleotides read TGTGCCAGCAGCTTATCTTTACGAAGCCACCAAGAGACCCAGTACTTC. This codes for CASSLSLRSHQETQYF.

This clonotype has a count of ten or more. This chain connects TRBV23-1 to TRBJ2-5; TRBD2 matches 11 bases. TRBV23-1 carries the ORF label, with uncertain function. This CDR3 region has 19 residues. V was clipped by 3 bases and J by 4 bases; unmatched bases: 16. This chain's CDR3 is CASSHTNTSGRTLRETQYF. CDR3 sequence (DNA): TGCGCCAGCAGTCACACGAACACTAGCGGGAGAACACTCCGAGAGACCCAGTACTTC.

This clonotype came up many times. J is TRBJ2-7 and V is TRBV4-3; TRBD2 aligns across 7 bases. The junction had 7 bases not matched to a gene; V was cut back by 1 base and J by 4 bases. This CDR3 region has 15 residues. In germline, CDR1 is LGHNA, CDR2 YSLEER. The CDR3 is CASSQVEAGLYEQYF. The CDR3 bases are TGCGCCAGCAGCCAAGTTGAAGCGGGGCTATACGAGCAGTACTTC.

The sample holds many counts of this clonotype. The chain couples TRBV30 to TRBJ1-4; D is perhaps TRBD1 (6 bases). There are 14 residues in the CDR3. Trimming removed 4 bases from V and 6 bases from J, with 15 bases in between. Germline values: CDR1 GTSNPN, CDR2 SVGIG (reference sequence). The DNA for the CDR3 is TGTGCCTGGAACCGGTTCCCAGGGGATGAAAAACTGTTTTTT. It translates to CAWNRFPGDEKLFF.

A few counts support this clonotype. This chain connects TRBV12-3 or TRBV12-4 to TRBJ2-5, with TRBD2 matching 8 bases. This CDR3 comprises 16 residues. Losses at the gene ends were 6 bases for V and 3 bases for J; bases not matched to a gene: 12. The CDR3 protein is CASSQRGGRPEETQYF. CDR3 coding DNA: TGTGCCAGCAGCCAACGGGGCGGGAGGCCAGAAGAGACCCAGTACTTC.

This clonotype appeared a single time. Being one base from a much bigger clone, this may be a read error. CDR3 amino acids: CASSRGGGGRELLF. In nucleotides, the CDR3 is TGTGCCAGCAGTCGCGGGGGCGGAGGCCGGGAGCTGCTTTTT. This chain links TRBV27 with TRBJ2-2; possibly TRBD2 for D (7 bases). From germline, CDR1 is MNHEY and CDR2 SMNVEV (reference sequence). The CDR3 runs to 14 residues.

For this clonotype: A clone one base away is much larger, so this may be a read error. V usage is TRBV28 and J usage is TRBJ1-1; D is uncertain. CDR1 is MDHEN and CDR2 is SYDVKM in the germline V gene. This CDR3 is 16 amino acids long. Written as DNA, the CDR3 is TGTGACAGCAGTTTAGGCTACAGCACTTGGAACACTGAAGCTTTCTTT. It yields the protein CDSSLGYSTWNTEAFF.